The rows below give T cell receptor beta chains drawn from one sample of a study of T cell changes during pregnancy in multiple sclerosis. TCRdb keeps only in-frame clones here, not all; method: immunoSEQ multiplex PCR. The sample has nearly 110,000 clones, around 93% seen once. Sequenced material: peripheral blood, taken after pregnancy. The receptor set was obtained from a female donor with multiple sclerosis, enrolled in a pregnancy study. The CDR3 runs from the conserved cysteine through the conserved F or W.

cdr3_aa	v_call	j_call
CASSSRGTSGRVGELFF	TRBV5-1	TRBJ2-2
CAWSDEGNTEAFF	TRBV30	TRBJ1-1
CASTSRTGYNEQFF	TRBV27	TRBJ2-1
CSVSLTGSQETQYF	TRBV29-1	TRBJ2-5
CASSLLGLLLNTEAFF	TRBV7-2	TRBJ1-1
CASTNGGQGENTIYF	TRBV5-1	TRBJ1-3
CASSTLRQGIETQYF	TRBV19	TRBJ2-5
CASSSPSGFQETQYF	TRBV7-9	TRBJ2-5
CASSIGRGGLETQYF	TRBV19	TRBJ2-5
CASSKGLAGGPGADTQYF	TRBV5-1	TRBJ2-3
CASSLDPRGYGYTF	TRBV7-2	TRBJ1-2
CASSGGHSLSYEQYF	TRBV5-4	TRBJ2-7
CASSLGGGGTEAFF	TRBV7-8	TRBJ1-1
CASGLRDRETNEKLFF	TRBV28	TRBJ1-4
CASSFLQGNTEAFF	TRBV11-2	TRBJ1-1
CASSISPSTSSAVQPQHF	TRBV19	TRBJ1-5
CASSVGGGNNEKLFF	TRBV9	TRBJ1-4
CASSYGGVSSYEQYF	TRBV6-5	TRBJ2-7
CASSFGRQGGGYTF	TRBV28	TRBJ1-2
CASSLYVGGLVTEAFF	TRBV7-9	TRBJ1-1
CAITSPGGSIPNEQFF	TRBV28	TRBJ2-1
CASRHTGGNIQYF	TRBV11-2	TRBJ2-4
CASTPIRGEREDATDTQYF	TRBV7-2	TRBJ2-3
CASSGPSGQTPYGYTF	TRBV7-9	TRBJ1-2
CASSWGGSSYEQYF	TRBV27	TRBJ2-7
CASSFSLAGGIDTQYF	TRBV28	TRBJ2-3
CASSDSGRGVPEAFF	TRBV6-4	TRBJ1-1
CAINLRPGYEQYF	TRBV10-3	TRBJ2-7
CASSYSWPSNTGELFF	TRBV6-5	TRBJ2-2
CASSDRDYLYNEQFF	TRBV9	TRBJ2-1
CASSVAVAGGREQYF	TRBV5-6	TRBJ2-7
CASSWGTSGRHYNEQFF	TRBV5-6	TRBJ2-1
CASKPRPQGARDEKLFF	TRBV19	TRBJ1-4
CASSWDSQGLGNEKLFF	TRBV27	TRBJ1-4
CASSHRLAGDTGELFF	TRBV7-9	TRBJ2-2
CASTYAGLRYEQYF	TRBV28	TRBJ2-7
CASSLVGGNTGELFF	TRBV5-1	TRBJ2-2
CASRPRVANTEAFF	TRBV27	TRBJ1-1
CASSTRQELYGYTF	TRBV19	TRBJ1-2
CASSTGDGVYEQYF	TRBV28	TRBJ2-7
CASSLSRVSGNTIYF	TRBV7-8	TRBJ1-3
CASSPSGTQQETQYF	TRBV11-2	TRBJ2-5
CASSASRGGDILTDTQYF	TRBV9	TRBJ2-3
CASSFPAFPYEQYF	TRBV28	TRBJ2-7
CASSFGQFLPQHF	TRBV27	TRBJ1-5
CSVGDWGGNTEAFF	TRBV29-1	TRBJ1-1
CASSSGDGIGTDTQYF	TRBV6-5	TRBJ2-3
CASSLVPGLPENIQYF	TRBV5-1	TRBJ2-4
CAWDGGAGVPNEQFF	TRBV30	TRBJ2-1
CASSLAGQGALYGYTF	TRBV5-6	TRBJ1-2
CASSLSVGSSYEQYF	TRBV27	TRBJ2-7